One sample yielded the 2 T cell receptor beta chains listed below, sequenced in a study of cytomegalovirus exposure and HLA in healthy donors. PCR was performed using 60 Vbeta and 13 Jbeta primers. Sequencing used immunoSEQ multiplex PCR; TCRdb keeps in-frame clones, though not all of them. The sample's table shows tens of thousands of clones. Sequenced material: PBMCs. All receptors come from a woman aged 60-70 years in good health and CMV-seropositive.

The chain employs TRBV29-1 and TRBJ2-3; D possibly corresponds to TRBD1 (5 bases). The CDR3 is 12 residues long. CDR1 is SQVTM, CDR2 ANQGSEA, per germline. Deletions cut 8 bases from V and 1 base from J, with 10 bases between. The CDR3 nucleotides read TGCAGCCCATCCAGGGGCACAGATACGCAGTATTTT. Its translation: CSPSRGTDTQYF.

V usage is TRBV4-1 and J usage is TRBJ1-1; 8 bases align to TRBD1. J lost 8 bases, V lost 7 bases, and 18 bases had no gene match. This CDR3 is 16 amino acids long. Germline lookup yields CDR1 MGHRA and CDR2 YSYEKL. CDR3 coding DNA: TGCGCCAGCATCGAAACTCCGACAGGGGCGGATGTGGAAGCTTTCTTT. This gives the protein CASIETPTGADVEAFF.